This entry lists 27 T cell receptor beta chains sequenced from one sample in a study of cytomegalovirus exposure and HLA in healthy donors. Profiling relied on immunoSEQ multiplex PCR, and the TCRdb table lists in-frame clones only, not all of them. Among about 150,000 clones listed, 70% to 90% were seen once. The specimen sequenced was PBMCs. These receptors were obtained from a human donor in good health.

V and J are TRBV5-1 and TRBJ2-7; 10 nucleotides match TRBD2. Germline V gene lookup returns CDR1 SGHRS and CDR2 YFSETQ. J lost 0 bases, V lost 0 bases, and 3 bases had no gene match. This CDR3 region has 16 residues. The CDR3 DNA sequence: TGCGCCAGCAGCTTGGCTCCTAGCGGGAGCTCCTACGAGCAGTACTTC. Protein product: CASSLAPSGSSYEQYF.

J is TRBJ2-7 and V is TRBV7-2; 8 positions agree with TRBD1. Germline V gene lookup returns CDR1 SGHTA and CDR2 FQGNSA. The CDR3 extends over 14 amino acids. The junction had 1 base not matched to a gene; V was cut back by 1 base and J by 2 bases. CDR3 sequence reads: CASSLGTGTYEQYF. CDR3 coding DNA: TGTGCCAGCAGCTTAGGGACAGGGACCTACGAGCAGTACTTC. The full variable domain, rest sourced from reference TRBV7-2 and TRBJ2-7, is GAGVSQSPSNKVTEKGKDVELRCDPISGHTALYWYRQSLGQGLEFLIYFQGNSAPDKSGLPSDRFSAERTGGSVSTLTIQRTQQEDSAVYLCASSLGTGTYEQYFGPGTRLTVT.

This sequence joins TRBV7-2 and TRBJ2-7; D may be TRBD1 (5 bases). This CDR3 is 14 amino acids long. V shed 5 bases and J shed 5 bases, with 16 bases lying between them. Germline V gene data show CDR1 as SGHTA and CDR2 as FQGNSA. As DNA, the CDR3 is TGTGCCAGCAGCGGCTGGGCAGGGATCGACGAGCAGTACTTC. Amino acid sequence: CASSGWAGIDEQYF.

This clone was recorded once. DNA for the CDR3: TGTGCCAGCAGCTTACTAGCGGGGACCACAGATACGCAGTATTTT. Protein sequence: CASSLLAGTTDTQYF. The chain combines TRBV7-2 with TRBJ2-3; TRBD2 aligns across 9 bases. Looked up from germline, CDR1 is SGHTA and CDR2 is FQGNSA. The length of the CDR3 is 15 residues. The junction had 2 bases not matched to a gene; V was cut back by 2 bases and J by 2 bases.

The chain combines TRBV19 with TRBJ1-1, with 10 positions matching TRBD1. This CDR3 region has 18 residues. Germline V gives CDR1 LNHDA, CDR2 SQIVND (reference sequence). Trimming took 7 bases from V and 0 from J; bases not matched to a gene: 14. CDR3 DNA: TGTGCCAGTACCGCCTTTCTTTCGGGACAGGGGATGAACACTGAAGCTTTCTTT. It is translated as CASTAFLSGQGMNTEAFF.

The chain recombines TRBV27 with TRBJ2-3; 7 positions agree with TRBD1. Losses at the gene ends were 2 bases for V and 0 bases for J; bases not matched to a gene: 5. This CDR3 is built from 16 residues. Germline V gene sequence: CDR1 MNHEY, CDR2 SMNVEV (reference sequence). The CDR3 DNA follows: TGTGCCAGCAGTTTACGGACAGGAGCTAGCACAGATACGCAGTATTTT. Translated, it gives CASSLRTGASTDTQYF.

J is TRBJ2-3 and V is TRBV14; 9 nucleotides match TRBD2. Per the germline V gene, CDR1 is SGHDN and CDR2 is FVKESK. V shed 1 base and J 4 bases; nucleotides not matched to a gene: 9. The CDR3 is 17 residues long. In DNA form, the CDR3 reads TGTGCCAGCAGCCAAGGAAGGCCTAGCGGGATTTCAGATACGCAGTATTTT. It translates to CASSQGRPSGISDTQYF.

J is TRBJ2-4 and V is TRBV6-1; D is unresolved. V lost 2 bases to trimming and J lost 0 bases, with 14 bases between them. The CDR3 covers 17 residues. Germline V lookup: CDR1 MNHNS, CDR2 SASEGT. The chain's CDR3 is CASSESWFVLAKNIQYF. The CDR3 region has the DNA TGTGCCAGCAGTGAATCCTGGTTTGTACTAGCCAAAAACATTCAGTACTTC.

The rearrangement uses TRBV4-2 and TRBJ2-1, with TRBD2 matching over 12 bases. CDR1 is LGHNA and CDR2 is YNFKEQ in the germline V gene. The CDR3 contains 14 residues. V lost 3 bases, J lost 6 bases, and 0 bases stayed unmatched. CDR3 sequence reads: CASSQGLAGNEQFF. The CDR3 DNA sequence: TGTGCCAGCAGCCAGGGACTAGCGGGCAATGAGCAGTTCTTC.

This rearrangement joins TRBV7-9 to TRBJ2-4; D uncertain. V was shortened by 5 bases and J by 6 bases, with 8 bases between the two germline ends. CDR3 length: 12 residues. CDR1 is SEHNR, CDR2 FQNEAQ, per germline (reference sequence). The CDR3 coding sequence is TGTGCCAGCAGCGAGGCCTTAAACATTCAGTACTTC. It translates to CASSEALNIQYF.

This chain uses TRBV5-1 with TRBJ1-1, with D unresolved. This CDR3 comprises 16 residues. In germline, CDR1 is SGHRS, CDR2 YFSETQ. V lost 0 bases and J lost 5, with 17 bases in between. The CDR3 nucleotides are TGCGCCAGCAGCTTGGTTGTCTTTTCGTCCGGGACTGAAGCTTTCTTT. Amino acids: CASSLVVFSSGTEAFF.

This clone was detected a few times. The gene calls are TRBV29-1 and TRBJ2-4, with 7 bases identical to TRBD1. Germline V gene sequence: CDR1 SQVTM, CDR2 ANQGSEA. The CDR3 is 14 residues long. The trim removed 3 bases at V and 1 base at J, leaving 3 bases unmatched. This chain's CDR3 is CSVETGMAKNIQYF. The CDR3 bases are TGCAGCGTTGAGACAGGGATGGCCAAAAACATTCAGTACTTC.

J is TRBJ1-2 and V is TRBV7-9; 7 bases match TRBD1. The CDR3 has 15 residues. V shed 5 bases, J shed 3 bases, and the junction held 9 bases outside the gene matches. Germline CDR1 reads SEHNR; CDR2 reads FQNEAQ (reference sequence). The CDR3 coding sequence is TGTGCCAGCAGCCGATCGGGACAGACTTACTATGGCTACACCTTC. This translates into CASSRSGQTYYGYTF.

This clone appeared once. CDR3 sequence: CASSVAGLNRGGTDTQYF. In nucleotides, the CDR3 is TGTGCCAGCAGCGTAGCGGGGCTAAACCGCGGGGGCACAGATACGCAGTATTTT. The chain carries TRBV9 and TRBJ2-3; possibly TRBD2 for D (6 bases). V was trimmed by 0 bases and J by 1 base, leaving 18 bases between them. Germline CDR1 reads SGDLS; CDR2 reads YYNGEE. The CDR3 spans 18 residues.

The chain recombines TRBV7-8 with TRBJ1-5; TRBD1 is a possible D gene (6 bases). The ends were cut back, 2 bases at V and 2 bases at J, with 13 bases in the middle. This CDR3 has 16 residues. The germline CDR1 and CDR2 sequences are SGHVS and FQNEAQ. This chain's CDR3 is CASSLIRGSGNQPQHF. The DNA of the CDR3 is TGTGCCAGCAGCTTAATCAGGGGATCCGGCAATCAGCCCCAGCATTTT.

This CDR3 is CASSKDSYEQYF. The CDR3 DNA sequence: TGTGCCAGCAGTAAGGACAGCTACGAGCAGTACTTC. The chain carries TRBV28 and TRBJ2-7; D might be TRBD1 (6 bases). Germline values: CDR1 MDHEN, CDR2 SYDVKM. V was pared by 5 bases and J by 3 bases, with 8 bases between. This CDR3 is built from 12 residues.

The CDR3 here is CASSLALAGGLNEQFF. In DNA, the CDR3 is TGTGCCAGCAGCTTAGCGCTAGCGGGGGGCCTGAATGAGCAGTTCTTC. V and J are TRBV7-6 and TRBJ2-1, with 11 bases aligning to TRBD2. With V trimmed by 0 bases and J by 7 bases, 5 bases remained unmatched. The CDR3 length is 16 residues. CDR1 is SGHVS and CDR2 is FNYEAQ in the germline V gene.

This sequence joins TRBV18 and TRBJ1-6; 7 positions match TRBD1. This CDR3 contains 15 residues. Trimming took 0 bases from V and 9 from J; bases not matched to a gene: 5. The germline gives CDR1 KGHSH, CDR2 LQKENI. As DNA, the CDR3 is TGTGCCAGCTCACCACCGGCAGGGGGAGGTTCACCCCTCCACTTT. Translation gives CASSPPAGGGSPLHF.

The chain combines TRBV7-9 with TRBJ2-5; D is ambiguous. CDR1 and CDR2 (germline): SEHNR, FQNEAQ (reference sequence). Trimming removed 6 bases from V and 2 bases from J, with 4 bases in between. The CDR3 is 11 residues long. DNA for the CDR3: TGTGCCAGCAGTATGCAAGAGACCCAGTACTTC. It codes for CASSMQETQYF.

The chain couples TRBV11-3 to TRBJ1-1, with D unclear. Trimming pared 3 bases from V and 1 base from J, leaving 6 bases between. Germline V gives CDR1 SGHNT, CDR2 YENEEA. This CDR3 spans 13 amino acids. CDR3 DNA: TGTGCCAGCAGCTTCCTAGCGAACACTGAAGCTTTCTTT. Residues: CASSFLANTEAFF.

The chain uses TRBV7-8 and TRBJ1-3; D possibly corresponds to TRBD1 (5 bases). Germline assignment: CDR1 SGHVS and CDR2 FQNEAQ. The CDR3 spans 13 residues. Deletions cut 3 bases from V and 6 bases from J, with 9 bases between. In DNA, the CDR3 is TGTGCCAGCAGCTTGGGACTAGAAAACACCATATATTTT. It yields the protein CASSLGLENTIYF.

The chain is built from TRBV9 and TRBJ2-3; 10 bases align to TRBD1. Trimming at V came to 0 bases and at J to 8 bases, leaving 9 bases not matched to a gene. The CDR3 is made up of 16 amino acids. Germline loops: CDR1 SGDLS, CDR2 YYNGEE. The CDR3 nucleotides are TGTGCCAGCAGCGTAGTTTCGACAGGGGGCGCGAGTACGCAGTATTTT. This encodes CASSVVSTGGASTQYF. Looking up the rest from reference TRBV9 and TRBJ2-3 gives the full variable domain: DSGVTQTPKHLITATGQRVTLRCSPRSGDLSVYWYQQSLDQGLQFLIQYYNGEERAKGNILERFSAQQFPDLHSELNLSSLELGDSALYFCASSVVSTGGASTQYFGPGTRLTVL.

V and J are TRBV12-5 and TRBJ2-3; maybe TRBD2 (5 bases). From germline, CDR1 is LGHNT and CDR2 FRNRAP. V gave up 1 base and J gave up 5 bases, with 13 bases separating them. This CDR3 contains 15 residues. CDR3: CASGLGETGGDTQYF. In DNA, the CDR3 is TGTGCTAGTGGTTTGGGGGAAACCGGAGGAGATACGCAGTATTTT.

This clone was seen only a few times. The V and J genes are TRBV7-9 and TRBJ2-1; D possibly corresponds to TRBD2 (5 bases). Germline V gene lookup returns CDR1 SEHNR and CDR2 FQNEAQ (reference sequence). This CDR3 comprises 16 residues. The germline V and J ends were trimmed by 5 bases and 7 bases, with 21 bases remaining between them. The CDR3 loop reads CASSKSSFSLGNEQFF. The DNA of the CDR3 is TGTGCCAGCAGCAAATCTAGCTTTTCCCTCGGAAATGAGCAGTTCTTC.

The chain is built from TRBV5-8 and TRBJ1-5, with 9 bases that match TRBD1. The CDR3 sequence is 17 residues long. Per germline, CDR1 SGHTS and CDR2 YDEGEE. Trimming at V came to 4 bases and at J to 3 bases, leaving 11 bases not matched to a gene. In nucleotides, the CDR3 is TGTGCCAGCAGCCCTGGGACAGGGTGGACAGTCAATCAGCCCCAGCATTTT. Translating gives CASSPGTGWTVNQPQHF.

The chain employs TRBV6-5 and TRBJ1-2; D perhaps matches TRBD1 (6 bases). Germline CDR1 MNHEY, CDR2 SVGAGI. The CDR3 length is 11 residues. Trimming shortened V by 7 bases and J by 7 bases, and 10 bases separated the two germline ends. Here the CDR3 DNA reads TGTGCCAGCACCCGAGGGGGTGGCTACACCTTC. It specifies CASTRGGGYTF.

The gene calls are TRBV11-1 and TRBJ2-1, with 10 positions matching TRBD2. The CDR3 has 15 residues. Germline V gene lookup returns CDR1 SGHAT and CDR2 FQDESV (reference sequence). The ends lost 3 bases at V and 4 bases at J; junction bases unmatched: 3. CDR3 DNA sequence: TGTGCCAGCAGCTTCGGGACTAGCGAATACAATGAGCAGTTCTTC. This sequence encodes CASSFGTSEYNEQFF.